These T cell receptor beta chains were read from a single sample in a study of Ad26.COV2.S vaccination and SARS-CoV-2 variants. Sequencing was performed with immunoSEQ multiplex PCR; in TCRdb, only in-frame clones are kept and a portion is missing. Among 400,000 to 500,000 clones listed, approximately 90% were seen once. The sequences come from peripheral blood, collected in a trial of Ad26.COV2.S vaccine versus placebo. These receptors all come from a person aged 18-65 years who received the Ad26.COV2.S COVID-19 vaccine or a placebo. The CDR3 runs from the conserved cysteine through the conserved F or W. The D gene is left open where the match is weak. Size is stated for part of the rows, as once, few or many counts, or as a class when the clone is expanded.

-	-	TRBV21-1	TRBJ1-2	TGTGCCAGCAGCAAAGACCTAGAGGACAGTAACTATGGCTACACCTTC	CASSKDLEDSNYGYTF
-	-	TRBV7-9	TRBJ2-1	TGTGCCAGCAGCTTAGCAGGGCTCCTAGGCAATGAGCAGTTCTTC	CASSLAGLLGNEQFF
-	-	TRBV4-3	TRBJ1-1	TGCGCCAGCAGCCAAGACGGGGTTTTCCCGAGGGGGACCACTGAAGCTTTCTTT	CASSQDGVFPRGTTEAFF
-	-	TRBV6-1	TRBJ1-5	TGTGCCAGCAGTTTGAACGATAACAATCAGCCCCAGCATTTT	CASSLNDNNQPQHF
-	-	TRBV19	TRBJ1-1	TGTGCCAGTAGTATAGCCGGCGGGAAGAACACTGAAGCTTTCTTT	CASSIAGGKNTEAFF
-	-	TRBV6-6	TRBJ1-1	TGTGCCAGCCTCTCAGGGCTCACTGAAGCTTTCTTT	CASLSGLTEAFF
-	TRBD1	TRBV27	TRBJ2-1	TGTGCCAGCAGTATCACGACAGGGTTGAATGAGCAGTTCTTC	CASSITTGLNEQFF
-	-	TRBV14	TRBJ2-1	TGTGCCAGCGGCCATTCCGTGTTCTCCTACAATGAGCAGTTCTTC	CASGHSVFSYNEQFF
-	TRBD1	TRBV4-2	TRBJ2-2	TGTGCCAGCAGCCAAGAGCTAAACAGGGGACAGGGTAACACCGGGGAGCTGTTTTTT	CASSQELNRGQGNTGELFF
-	TRBD2	TRBV5-1	TRBJ2-5	TGCGCCAGCAGCCTTTCTTCGAGACTAGCGGAGCCACAAGAGACCCAGTACTTC	CASSLSSRLAEPQETQYF
-	TRBD1	TRBV30	TRBJ1-6	TGTGCCTGGAGTCCTTCTAGGACAGGGCGGAATTCACCCCTCCACTTT	CAWSPSRTGRNSPLHF
-	-	TRBV19	TRBJ1-6	TGTGCCAGTAGTATGACCTATAATTCACCCCTCCACTTT	CASSMTYNSPLHF
-	-	TRBV29-1	TRBJ2-3	TGCAGCGTTGAATATAGGGGTTTTAGCTCGAGCACAGATACGCAGTATTTT	CSVEYRGFSSSTDTQYF
-	-	TRBV9	TRBJ2-1	TGTGCCAGCAGCGTATCTAGCTGGGGGAATGAGCAGTTCTTC	CASSVSSWGNEQFF
-	-	TRBV9	TRBJ1-2	TGTGCCAGCAGCACTCGCGTGTTCAGGGGTGGCGGCTACACCTTC	CASSTRVFRGGGYTF
once	-	TRBV9	TRBJ1-4	TGTGCCAGCAGCGGAGGGATGGCAGGGCTAGGTGAAAAACTGTTTTTT	CASSGGMAGLGEKLFF
-	TRBD1	TRBV19	TRBJ2-3	TGTGCCAGTAGTATCGGGACAGGGTTATCAGATACGCAGTATTTT	CASSIGTGLSDTQYF
-	-	TRBV11-2	TRBJ1-2	TGTGCCAGCAGCTTAGAAGCAGGGGTTAACTATGGCTACACCTTC	CASSLEAGVNYGYTF
many	-	TRBV5-6	TRBJ2-1	TGTGCCAGCAGCTTGGGGTTTTGGTACAATGAGCAGTTCTTC	CASSLGFWYNEQFF
-	TRBD1	TRBV29-1	TRBJ2-7	TGCAGCGTGCCCGGGACAGGGCTAAGGGAGCAGTACTTC	CSVPGTGLREQYF
-	TRBD2	TRBV29-1	TRBJ2-6	TGCAGCGTCCCGACCTTGAATCCTACTAGCGAGAAAAACTCTGGGGCCAACGTCCTGACTTTC	CSVPTLNPTSEKNSGANVLTF
-	-	TRBV27	TRBJ2-5	TGTGCCAGCAGTCCTACCTGGGCAGTCCAAGAGACCCAGTACTTC	CASSPTWAVQETQYF
-	-	TRBV24-1	TRBJ2-2	TGTGCCACCAGTTATGGGTCGAACACCGGGGAGCTGTTTTTT	CATSYGSNTGELFF
-	-	TRBV7-6	TRBJ2-1	TGTGCCAGCAGCCCCCTCCGAGGGGGGGCCGATGAGCAGTTCTTC	CASSPLRGGADEQFF
once	-	TRBV19	TRBJ1-1	TGTGCCAGCGCGAACAGCATCAGGTCAGCTTTCTTT	CASANSIRSAFF
-	TRBD1	TRBV19	TRBJ2-7	TGTGCCAGTACCCCATCGGGGACAGCCTTTAGGGCATCATCCCACGAGCAGTACTTC	CASTPSGTAFRASSHEQYF
-	-	TRBV28	TRBJ2-1	TGTGCCAGCAGTTTCGATGTAGTGGACAATGAGCAGTTCTTC	CASSFDVVDNEQFF
-	-	TRBV9	TRBJ1-5	TGTGCCAGCAGCGTAGGGGGTACAGGGTGGGATCAGCCCCAGCATTTT	CASSVGGTGWDQPQHF
-	-	TRBV30	TRBJ1-2	TGTGCCTGGAGTGTTGGTCGGGGGGTCTCGGGCTACACCTTC	CAWSVGRGVSGYTF
few	TRBD1	TRBV9	TRBJ1-5	TGTGCCAGCAGCGTAAGAGAAGGGACAGGCAGTCAGCCCCAGCATTTT	CASSVREGTGSQPQHF
few	-	TRBV4-1	TRBJ2-7	TGCGCCAGCAGCCAGGGGTGGGGGCAGGCCGGCGGAGAGCAGTACTTC	CASSQGWGQAGGEQYF
once	TRBD2	TRBV12-3/TRBV12-4	TRBJ2-1	TGTGCCAGCAGCCCAGGACTAGCTGAGCAGTTCTTC	CASSPGLAEQFF
once	TRBD1	TRBV6-2/TRBV6-3	TRBJ2-6	TGTGCCAGCAACCCAGACAGGGCTGGGGCCAACGTCCTGACTTTC	CASNPDRAGANVLTF
few	-	TRBV24-1	TRBJ2-3	TGTGCCACCAGTGATTTGACCCTTGACAGTAGCACAGATACGCAGTATTTT	CATSDLTLDSSTDTQYF
-	-	TRBV14	TRBJ1-5	TGTGCCAGCAGCCACCCCGGGACGGCGGCATATAGCAATCAGCCCCAGCATTTT	CASSHPGTAAYSNQPQHF
-	TRBD2	TRBV7-2	TRBJ2-3	TGTGCCAGCAGCTTAAATTCCGGGGGGGGATATGGAGATACGCAGTATTTT	CASSLNSGGGYGDTQYF
-	TRBD1	TRBV5-5	TRBJ2-7	TGTGCCAGCAGCTTCAGGGACAGGGGGACGGCCTACGAGCAGTACTTC	CASSFRDRGTAYEQYF
-	TRBD2	TRBV11-2	TRBJ2-2	TGTGCCAGCAGCTCACTAGCGGGGGGGCAACTTGCCGGCACCGGGGAGCTGTTTTTT	CASSSLAGGQLAGTGELFF
-	-	TRBV6-5	TRBJ1-2	TGTGCCAGCAGTTATACAGGACTTTATGGCTACACCTTC	CASSYTGLYGYTF
-	-	TRBV12-2	TRBJ1-3	TGTGCAAGTCGCTTAGTTCCGGCAAACAGGGAGGCTGGAAACACCATATATTTT	CASRLVPANREAGNTIYF
-	-	TRBV6-2/TRBV6-3	TRBJ2-5	TGTGCCAGCAGTTACGGGGAGAAAGAGACCCAGTACTTC	CASSYGEKETQYF
once	TRBD1	TRBV19	TRBJ1-5	TGTGCCAGTAGTTCTGCCCCGACAGGGGGGCTAGATCAGCCCCAGCATTTT	CASSSAPTGGLDQPQHF
-	TRBD1	TRBV19	TRBJ2-7	TGTGCCAGTAGTATTACCGGGACAGGGTTATACGAGCAGTACTTC	CASSITGTGLYEQYF
-	TRBD1	TRBV5-1	TRBJ2-2	TGCGCCAGCAGCACGACAGGGGCCGCCTCCACCGGGGAGCTGTTTTTT	CASSTTGAASTGELFF
-	TRBD2	TRBV30	TRBJ2-2	TGTGCCTGGAGTGTACAATCTAGCGGGGGCCTGTTTTTT	CAWSVQSSGGLFF
once	TRBD1	TRBV19	TRBJ2-1	TGTGCCAGTAGTATGGGCCGGGACAGGGGGCTTAATGAGCAGTTCTTC	CASSMGRDRGLNEQFF
-	-	TRBV11-2	TRBJ1-6	TGTGCCAGCAGCTTCGGAGGGGTTGGGAATTCACCCCTCCACTTT	CASSFGGVGNSPLHF
-	-	TRBV28	TRBJ2-7	TGTGCCACCCGAACCGGGACGGGGACCTACGAGCAGTACTTC	CATRTGTGTYEQYF
-	TRBD2	TRBV27	TRBJ2-2	TGTGCCAGCAGTTTAACCGGGCAGCGGGGGAGCACCGGGGAGCTGTTTTTT	CASSLTGQRGSTGELFF
-	TRBD2	TRBV5-8	TRBJ2-7	TGTGCCAGCAGCTCCGGGGCGCGGGGGTACGAGCAGTACTTC	CASSSGARGYEQYF
-	-	TRBV15	TRBJ2-5	TGTGCCACCAGCAGAGATCCGATACAAGAGACCCAGTACTTC	CATSRDPIQETQYF